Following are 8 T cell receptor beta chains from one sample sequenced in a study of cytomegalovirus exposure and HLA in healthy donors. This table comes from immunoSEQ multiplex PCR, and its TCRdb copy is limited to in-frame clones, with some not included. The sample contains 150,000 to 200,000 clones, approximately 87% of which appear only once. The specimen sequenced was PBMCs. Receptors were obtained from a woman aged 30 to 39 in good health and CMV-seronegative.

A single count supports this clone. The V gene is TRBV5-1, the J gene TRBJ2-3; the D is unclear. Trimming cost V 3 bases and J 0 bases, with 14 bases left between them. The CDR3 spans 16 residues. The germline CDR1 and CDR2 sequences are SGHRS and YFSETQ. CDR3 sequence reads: CASSSSGEVSTDTQYF. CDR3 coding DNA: TGCGCCAGCAGCTCCTCCGGCGAGGTTAGCACAGATACGCAGTATTTT.

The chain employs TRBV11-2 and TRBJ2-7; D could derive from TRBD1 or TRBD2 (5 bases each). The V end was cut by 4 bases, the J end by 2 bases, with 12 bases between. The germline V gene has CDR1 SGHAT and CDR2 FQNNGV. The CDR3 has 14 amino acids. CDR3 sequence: CASSSDWGTYEQYF. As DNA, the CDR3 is TGTGCCAGCAGCTCGGACTGGGGGACCTACGAGCAGTACTTC.

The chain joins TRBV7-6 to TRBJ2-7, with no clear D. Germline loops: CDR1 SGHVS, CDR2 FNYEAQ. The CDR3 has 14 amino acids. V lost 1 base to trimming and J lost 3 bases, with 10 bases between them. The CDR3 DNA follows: TGTGCCAGCAGCTTAGGAGACGGCGGCTACGAGCAGTACTTC. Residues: CASSLGDGGYEQYF.

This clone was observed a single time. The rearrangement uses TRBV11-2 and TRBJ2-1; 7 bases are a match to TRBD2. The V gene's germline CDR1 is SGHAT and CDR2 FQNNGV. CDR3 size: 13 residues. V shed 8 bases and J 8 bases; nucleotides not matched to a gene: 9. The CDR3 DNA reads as TGTGCCAGCTGCCTTGGCGGGAGTTATGAGCAGTTCTTC. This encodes CASCLGGSYEQFF.

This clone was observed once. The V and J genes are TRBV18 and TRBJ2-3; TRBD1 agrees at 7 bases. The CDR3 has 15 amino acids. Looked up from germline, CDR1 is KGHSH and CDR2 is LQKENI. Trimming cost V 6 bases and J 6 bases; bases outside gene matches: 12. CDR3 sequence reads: CASSPGQIFYDTQYF. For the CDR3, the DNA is TGTGCCAGCTCGCCGGGACAGATATTTTACGATACGCAGTATTTT.

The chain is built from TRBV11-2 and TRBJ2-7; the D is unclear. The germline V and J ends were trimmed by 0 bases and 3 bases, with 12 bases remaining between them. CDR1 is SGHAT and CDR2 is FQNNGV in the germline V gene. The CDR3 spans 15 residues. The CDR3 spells CASSLDLASSYEQYF. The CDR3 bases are TGTGCCAGCAGCTTAGATCTCGCCAGCAGCTACGAGCAGTACTTC.

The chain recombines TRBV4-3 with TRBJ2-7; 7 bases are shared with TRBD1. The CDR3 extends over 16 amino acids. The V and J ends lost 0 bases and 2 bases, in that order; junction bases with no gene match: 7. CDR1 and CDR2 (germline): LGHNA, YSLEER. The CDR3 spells CASSQEMGQLPYEQYF. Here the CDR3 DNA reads TGCGCCAGCAGCCAAGAGATGGGACAGCTTCCCTACGAGCAGTACTTC.

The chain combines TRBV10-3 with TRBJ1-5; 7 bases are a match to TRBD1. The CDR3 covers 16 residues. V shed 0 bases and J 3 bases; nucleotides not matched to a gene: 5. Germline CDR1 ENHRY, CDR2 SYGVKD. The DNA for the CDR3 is TGTGCCATCAGTGAGTCGGGCAGGGGGGACAATCAGCCCCAGCATTTT. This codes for CAISESGRGDNQPQHF.